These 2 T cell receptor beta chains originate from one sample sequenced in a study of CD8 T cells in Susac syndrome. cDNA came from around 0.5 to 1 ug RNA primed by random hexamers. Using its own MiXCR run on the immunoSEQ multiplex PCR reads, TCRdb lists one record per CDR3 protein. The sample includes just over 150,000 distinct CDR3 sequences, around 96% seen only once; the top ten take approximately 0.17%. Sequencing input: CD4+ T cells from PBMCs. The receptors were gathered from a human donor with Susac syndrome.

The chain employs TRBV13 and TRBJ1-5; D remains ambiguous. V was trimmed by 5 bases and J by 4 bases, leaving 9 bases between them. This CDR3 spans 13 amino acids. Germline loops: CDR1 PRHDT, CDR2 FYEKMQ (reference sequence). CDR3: CASSRRGNQPQHF. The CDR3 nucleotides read TGTGCCAGCAGCCGGCGGGGAAATCAGCCCCAGCATTTT.

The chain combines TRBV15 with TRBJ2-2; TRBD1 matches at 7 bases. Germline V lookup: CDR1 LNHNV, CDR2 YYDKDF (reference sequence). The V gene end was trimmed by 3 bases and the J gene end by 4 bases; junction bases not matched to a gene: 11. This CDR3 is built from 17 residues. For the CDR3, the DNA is TGTGCCACCAGCAGCCCTCGACAGGGACGTCCCACCGGGGAGCTGTTTTTT. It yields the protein CATSSPRQGRPTGELFF. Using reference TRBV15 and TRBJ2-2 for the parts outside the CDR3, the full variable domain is DAMVIQNPRYQVTQFGKPVTLSCSQTLNHNVMYWYQQKSSQAPKLLFHYYDKDFNNEADTPDNFQSRRPNTSFCFLDIRSPGLGDTAMYLCATSSPRQGRPTGELFFGEGSRLTVL.